Presented here are 18 T cell receptor beta chains from one specimen sequenced in a study of blood T cell repertoires in COVID-19. Libraries were prepared by immunoSEQ multiplex PCR; TCRdb keeps only in-frame clonotypes and omits some of them. The sample records 95,000 or so clones, under 90% being singletons. Sequenced: peripheral blood. These receptors came from a woman between 70 and 85 years old with acute or convalescent COVID-19.

J is TRBJ1-4 and V is TRBV6-6; maybe TRBD1 (6 bases). V was clipped by 5 bases and J by 4 bases, with 14 bases between them. The CDR3 sequence is 15 residues long. CDR1 is MNHNY and CDR2 is SVGAGI in the germline V gene (reference sequence). CDR3 sequence reads: CASSPGTSRNEKLFF. For the CDR3, the DNA is TGTGCCAGCAGTCCCGGGACAAGTCGTAATGAAAAACTGTTTTTT.

The rearrangement joins TRBV19 to TRBJ2-1; the match to TRBD2 covers 11 bases. The CDR3 is made up of 16 amino acids. V trimming: 2 bases; J trimming: 8 bases; junction bases outside the gene matches: 8. Germline CDR1 LNHDA, CDR2 SQIVND (reference sequence). The CDR3 is CASSISSGRARDEQFF. The DNA for the CDR3 is TGTGCCAGTAGTATAAGTAGCGGGAGGGCCAGGGATGAGCAGTTCTTC.

This clone is a singleton in its sample. CDR3 sequence reads: CASSIPTGTGEQYF. In DNA, the CDR3 is TGTGCCAGTAGTATACCCACGGGGACAGGTGAGCAGTACTTC. The chain uses TRBV19 and TRBJ2-7; 8 bases are shared with TRBD1. The CDR3 is 14 amino acids. V gave up 2 bases and J gave up 7 bases; unmatched junction bases: 7. CDR1 LNHDA and CDR2 SQIVND come from the germline V gene (reference sequence).

The chain has TRBV6-1 and TRBJ1-1; TRBD1 matches at 7 bases. The CDR3 runs to 15 residues. The V gene end was trimmed by 3 bases and the J gene end by 0 bases; junction bases not matched to a gene: 4. Per the germline V gene, CDR1 is MNHNS and CDR2 is SASEGT. The CDR3, as DNA: TGTGCCAGCAGTGACCGAGGACAGGTGAACACTGAAGCTTTCTTT. Residues: CASSDRGQVNTEAFF.

This clone was recorded only once. The chain uses TRBV28 and TRBJ1-2; D unclear. Germline V CDR1 and CDR2: MDHEN, SYDVKM. The ends were cut back, 2 bases at V and 2 bases at J, with 3 bases in the middle. This CDR3 comprises 12 residues. CDR3 sequence reads: CASSLGNYGYTF. CDR3 nucleotides: TGTGCCAGCAGTTTAGGCAACTATGGCTACACCTTC.

The V and J genes are TRBV30 and TRBJ1-5; TRBD1 is a possible D gene (5 bases). The CDR3 is made up of 13 amino acids. The V gene lost 2 bases and the J gene lost 5 bases, with 10 bases spanning the gap. Germline CDR1 and CDR2: GTSNPN and SVGIG (reference sequence). CDR3 bases: TGTGCCTGGAGTTGGCAGGGCCATCAGCCCCAGCATTTT. Translation gives CAWSWQGHQPQHF.

This rearrangement joins TRBV6-1 to TRBJ1-2; D not resolved. V was shortened by 1 base and J by 8 bases, with 17 bases between the two germline ends. This CDR3 contains 15 residues. Germline CDR1 MNHNS, CDR2 SASEGT. This chain's CDR3 is CASSEDRAPTGGYTF. The CDR3 nucleotides are TGTGCCAGCAGTGAAGATCGGGCCCCCACGGGGGGCTACACCTTC.

V and J are TRBV4-1 and TRBJ1-2; possibly TRBD1 for D (5 bases). Trimming took 6 bases from V and 8 from J, leaving 16 bases between them. CDR1 is MGHRA and CDR2 is YSYEKL in the germline V gene. The CDR3 contains 13 residues. CDR3: CASSRGGERGYTF. The CDR3 bases are TGCGCCAGCAGTCGGGGAGGGGAGCGGGGCTACACCTTC.

The rearrangement links TRBV19 to TRBJ2-1; the D is unclear. Trimming shortened V by 3 bases and J by 9 bases, and 3 bases separated the two germline ends. Germline CDR1 LNHDA, CDR2 SQIVND (reference sequence). The CDR3 totals 10 residues. The CDR3 DNA sequence: TGTGCCAGTAGTATTAGTGAGCAGTTCTTC. Translated, it gives CASSISEQFF.

CDR3 residues: CASSLGLAPVADTQYF. CDR3 DNA sequence: TGCGCCAGCAGCTTGGGGCTAGCGCCCGTCGCAGATACGCAGTATTTT. The genes are TRBV5-1 and TRBJ2-3, with D possibly matching TRBD2 (6 bases). Trimming pared 0 bases from V and 4 bases from J, leaving 15 bases between. The length of the CDR3 is 16 residues. Germline-derived CDR1 and CDR2 are SGHRS and YFSETQ.

This clone was recorded a few times. The V call is TRBV19, the J call TRBJ1-5; TRBD1 matches at 9 bases. Per the germline V gene, CDR1 is LNHDA and CDR2 is SQIVND (reference sequence). The V segment lost 0 bases and the J segment 4 bases; nucleotides outside the gene matches: 13. This CDR3 is 19 amino acids long. CDR3 amino acids: CASSIDRDRDFSRNQPQHF. CDR3 nucleotide sequence: TGTGCCAGTAGTATAGACCGGGACAGGGATTTTTCACGGAATCAGCCCCAGCATTTT.

J is TRBJ1-1 and V is TRBV19; D remains ambiguous. This CDR3 comprises 13 residues. With 7 bases removed from V and 4 bases from J, the gap between germline ends came to 13 bases. Germline CDR1 is LNHDA and CDR2 is SQIVND (reference sequence). CDR3 region: CASKSRGATEAFF. DNA for the CDR3: TGTGCCAGTAAGTCGCGAGGTGCCACTGAAGCTTTCTTT.

The chain employs TRBV28 and TRBJ1-5; TRBD1 matches at 9 bases. CDR1 and CDR2 (germline): MDHEN, SYDVKM. With 7 bases clipped from V and 5 bases from J, the junction kept 6 bases outside the gene matches. The CDR3 loop spans 14 amino acids. CDR3 in DNA: TGTGCCAGCACCGACAGGGGGGTTTATCAGCCCCAGCATTTT. It encodes CASTDRGVYQPQHF.

This chain joins TRBV5-1 and TRBJ2-1; 8 bases fit TRBD2. This CDR3 contains 17 residues. After removal of 2 bases from V and 0 bases from J, the junction contained 7 bases not matched to a gene. Germline V CDR1 and CDR2: SGHRS, YFSETQ. CDR3 bases: TGCGCCAGCAGCTTTCTAGCGGGCCTATCCTCCTACAATGAGCAGTTCTTC. Protein sequence: CASSFLAGLSSYNEQFF.

The rearrangement joins TRBV2 to TRBJ2-1; D uncertain. Germline V gene lookup returns CDR1 SNHLY and CDR2 FYNNEI. V lost 7 bases, J lost 9 bases, and 10 bases lay in between. This CDR3 spans 11 amino acids. The CDR3 bases are TGTGCCAGCACTCGACGCGGTGAGCAGTTCTTC. This encodes CASTRRGEQFF.

This chain links TRBV10-1 with TRBJ2-3; a possible D gene is TRBD2 (7 bases). V was shortened by 0 bases and J by 0 bases, with 16 bases between the two germline ends. The CDR3 loop spans 18 amino acids. Germline CDR1 and CDR2: WNHNN and SYGVQD (reference sequence). CDR3 nucleotide sequence: TGCGCCAGCAGTGAGTCCATCGCGCGGGGGCCTAGCACAGATACGCAGTATTTT. It yields the protein CASSESIARGPSTDTQYF.

The rearrangement uses TRBV19 and TRBJ1-3; maybe TRBD1 (5 bases). From germline, CDR1 is LNHDA and CDR2 SQIVND (reference sequence). Trimming shortened V by 3 bases and J by 4 bases, and 10 bases separated the two germline ends. CDR3 size: 14 residues. CDR3 coding DNA: TGTGCCAGTAGTATCGGCAGGGCCGGAAACACCATATATTTT. Its translation is CASSIGRAGNTIYF.

This chain connects TRBV18 to TRBJ1-4; TRBD1 matches at 8 bases. CDR1 is KGHSH, CDR2 LQKENI, per germline. The ends lost 2 bases at V and 3 bases at J; junction bases unmatched: 5. CDR3 length: 16 residues. DNA for the CDR3: TGTGCCAGCTCACCAACAGGGGGTATTGCTAATGAAAAACTGTTTTTT. It encodes CASSPTGGIANEKLFF.